The T cell receptor (beta chain) described here comes from a study of T-cell reconstitution after alpha-beta-depleted transplantation in children. This clonotype was picked up a small number of times. The antigen is unknown. Germline values: CDR1 DFQATT, CDR2 SNEGSKA (reference sequence). The V and J ends lost 2 bases and 7 bases, in that order; junction bases with no gene match: 8. This CDR3 is built from 14 residues. Findings and limits, study-wide: Surviving recipient T cells and thymic progenitors underlay high day-60 TCRbeta diversity in some patients. Once a year had passed after transplant, T-cell counts and diversity came mostly from newly produced T cells. Reports say that about two months after transplant, the alpha-beta T cells came out of several hundred graft clones that had expanded.

A library of TCRbeta sequences, prepared with unique molecular identifiers, was generated. TCRdb re-analysed the PCR reads in MiXCR, keeping a single row per CDR3 protein. Of hundreds of thousands of distinct CDR3 sequences listed, around 16% were seen once; the top ten hold about 41%. The TCR sequence derives from a male patient aged 2 to 9 who had a stem cell transplant for acute lymphoblastic leukemia, so the T cells may come from the graft donor. The genes are TRBV20-1 and TRBJ2-7; 10 bases line up with TRBD2. Specimen: PBMCs, mostly from graft donor cells, collected 360 days after TCRalphabeta/CD19-depleted stem cell transplant. CDR3 nucleotide sequence: TGCAGTGCTAGATCCCTAGCGGGAGAGTGGGAGCAGTACTTC. Its translation is CSARSLAGEWEQYF.